This TCR beta chain was captured in a study of cytomegalovirus exposure and HLA in healthy donors. The PCR was carried out with 60 Vbeta primers and 13 Jbeta primers. Libraries were prepared by immunoSEQ multiplex PCR; TCRdb keeps only in-frame clonotypes and omits some of them. The sample records nearly 110,000 clones, 60% to 80% being singletons. Germline V CDR1 and CDR2: SGHAT, FQDESV (reference sequence). The CDR3 extends over 18 amino acids. The J segment lost 0 bases and the V segment lost 5 bases, leaving 13 bases of the junction unmatched. The sequenced sample consisted of PBMCs. The receptor comes from a female donor in good health and CMV-seronegative. This chain links TRBV11-1 with TRBJ2-3; 8 bases are shared with TRBD2. CDR3 sequence: CASSPDAGGPSSTDTQYF. CDR3 nucleotides: TGTGCCAGCAGCCCGGATGCGGGAGGACCTTCTAGCACAGATACGCAGTATTTT.